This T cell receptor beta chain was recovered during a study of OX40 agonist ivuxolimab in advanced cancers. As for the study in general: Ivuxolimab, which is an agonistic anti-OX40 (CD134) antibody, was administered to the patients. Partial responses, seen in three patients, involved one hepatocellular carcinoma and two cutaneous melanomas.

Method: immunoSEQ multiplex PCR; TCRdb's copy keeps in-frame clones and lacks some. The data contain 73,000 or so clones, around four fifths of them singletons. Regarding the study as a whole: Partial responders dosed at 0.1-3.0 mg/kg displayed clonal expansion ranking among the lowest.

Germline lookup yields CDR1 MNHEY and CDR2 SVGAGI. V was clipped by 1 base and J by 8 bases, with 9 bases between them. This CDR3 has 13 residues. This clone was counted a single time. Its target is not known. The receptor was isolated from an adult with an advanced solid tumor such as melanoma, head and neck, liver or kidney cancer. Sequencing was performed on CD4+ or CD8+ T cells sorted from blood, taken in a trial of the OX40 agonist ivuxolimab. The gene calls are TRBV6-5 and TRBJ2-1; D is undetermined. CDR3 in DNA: TGTGCCAGCAGTTACTTAGATTTGTATGAGCAGTTCTTC. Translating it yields CASSYLDLYEQFF.